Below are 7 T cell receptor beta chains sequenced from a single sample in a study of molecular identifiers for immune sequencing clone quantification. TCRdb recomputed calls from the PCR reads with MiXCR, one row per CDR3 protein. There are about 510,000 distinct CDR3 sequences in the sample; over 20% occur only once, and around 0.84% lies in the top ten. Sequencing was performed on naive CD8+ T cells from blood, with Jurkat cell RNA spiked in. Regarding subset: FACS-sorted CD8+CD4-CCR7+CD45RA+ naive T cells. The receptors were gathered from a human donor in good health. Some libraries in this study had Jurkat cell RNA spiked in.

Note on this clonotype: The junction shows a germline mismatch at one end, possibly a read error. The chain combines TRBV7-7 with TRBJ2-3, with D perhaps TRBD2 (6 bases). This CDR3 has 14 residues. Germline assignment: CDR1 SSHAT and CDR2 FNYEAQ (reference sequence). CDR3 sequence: CASSGGGIGDTQYF. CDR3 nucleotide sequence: TGTGCTAGCAGCGGAGGAGGGATAGGGGATACGCAGTATTTT.

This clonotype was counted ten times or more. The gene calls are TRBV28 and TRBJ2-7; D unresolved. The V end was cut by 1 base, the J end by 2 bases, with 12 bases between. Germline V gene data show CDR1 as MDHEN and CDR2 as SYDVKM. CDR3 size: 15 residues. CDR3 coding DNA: TGTGCCAGCAGTTTATTTCGGACGGATGCCTACGAGCAGTACTTC. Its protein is CASSLFRTDAYEQYF.

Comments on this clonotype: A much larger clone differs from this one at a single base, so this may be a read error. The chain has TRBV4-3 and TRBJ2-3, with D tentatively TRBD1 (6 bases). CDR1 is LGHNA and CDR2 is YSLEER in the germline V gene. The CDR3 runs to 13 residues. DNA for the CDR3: TGCGCCAACAGCCAAGCAGTAACAGGGACGCAGTATTTT. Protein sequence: CANSQAVTGTQYF.

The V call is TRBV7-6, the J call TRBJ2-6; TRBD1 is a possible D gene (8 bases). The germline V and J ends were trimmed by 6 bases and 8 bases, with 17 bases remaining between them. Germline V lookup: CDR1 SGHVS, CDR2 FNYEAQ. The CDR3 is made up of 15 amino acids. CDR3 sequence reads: CASRTTGEGSNVLTF. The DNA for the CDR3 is TGTGCCAGCAGGACGACAGGGGAGGGGTCCAACGTCCTGACTTTC. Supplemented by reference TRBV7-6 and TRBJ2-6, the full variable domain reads GAGVSQSPRYKVTKRGQDVALRCDPISGHVSLYWYRQALGQGPEFLTYFNYEAQQDKSGLPNDRFSAERPEGSISTLTIQRTEQRDSAMYRCASRTTGEGSNVLTFGAGSRLTVL.

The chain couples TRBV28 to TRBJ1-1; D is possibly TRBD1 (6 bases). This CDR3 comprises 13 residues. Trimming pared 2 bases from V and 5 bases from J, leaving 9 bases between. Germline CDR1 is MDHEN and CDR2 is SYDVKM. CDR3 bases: TGTGCCAGCAGTTTAACAGGGTGGACTGAAGCTTTCTTT. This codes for CASSLTGWTEAFF.

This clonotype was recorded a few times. CDR3 sequence reads: CASSQGLNGRTSTEAFF. CDR3 in DNA: TGCGCCAGCAGCCAAGGTTTGAATGGACGTACGTCCACTGAAGCTTTCTTT. The chain links TRBV4-3 to TRBJ1-1, with no clear D. V dropped 1 base and J dropped 4 bases, with 19 bases sitting between them. This CDR3 is 17 amino acids long. The germline gives CDR1 LGHNA, CDR2 YSLEER.

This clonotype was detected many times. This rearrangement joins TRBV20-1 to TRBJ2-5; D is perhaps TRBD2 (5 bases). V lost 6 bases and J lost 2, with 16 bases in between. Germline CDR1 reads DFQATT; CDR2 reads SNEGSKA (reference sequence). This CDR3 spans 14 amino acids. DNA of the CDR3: TGCAGTGCGACCCCCCGGGGAAGTCAAGAGACCCAGTACTTC. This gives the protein CSATPRGSQETQYF.